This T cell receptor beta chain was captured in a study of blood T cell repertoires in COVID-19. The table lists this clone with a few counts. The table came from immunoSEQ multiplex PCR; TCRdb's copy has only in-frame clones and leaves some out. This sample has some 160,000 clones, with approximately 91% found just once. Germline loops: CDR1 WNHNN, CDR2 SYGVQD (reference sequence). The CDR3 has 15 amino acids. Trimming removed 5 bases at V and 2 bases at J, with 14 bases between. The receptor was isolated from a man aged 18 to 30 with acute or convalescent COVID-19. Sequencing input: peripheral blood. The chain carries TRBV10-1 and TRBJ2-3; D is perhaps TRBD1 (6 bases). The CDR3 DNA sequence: TGCGCCAGCAGTAAAAACAGGGCCCCCACAGATACGCAGTATTTT. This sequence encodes CASSKNRAPTDTQYF.